The present TCR beta chain was sequenced within a study of PD-1 blockade in mismatch repair-deficient tumors. With 1 base clipped from V and 2 bases from J, the junction kept 4 bases outside the gene matches. The length of the CDR3 is 18 residues. The germline gives CDR1 SGHTA, CDR2 FQGNSA. The TCR-sequenced patients were a few responders to pembrolizumab. Sequencing was performed with immunoSEQ multiplex PCR; in TCRdb, only in-frame clones are kept and a portion is missing. The sample yields 100,000 to 150,000 clones, 86% seen once. Sequenced here: peripheral blood, sampled 44 weeks after starting pembrolizumab. The rearrangement uses TRBV7-2 and TRBJ2-1, with TRBD2 identical over 14 bases. This TCR derives from an adult with mismatch repair-deficient cancer. CDR3 sequence: CASSLGTSGRFTYNEQFF. The CDR3 DNA reads as TGTGCCAGCAGCTTAGGGACTAGCGGGAGGTTTACCTACAATGAGCAGTTCTTC.